Each of the 22 T cell receptor beta chains below was sequenced from the same sample in a study of pediatric ulcerative colitis. The assay was immunoSEQ multiplex PCR, and TCRdb's table has in-frame clones only and misses some. There are approximately 60,000 clones in the sample; about 90% occur only once, and approximately 3.5% lies in the top ten. Input material: blood. These receptor sequences come from a boy aged 5-17 years with severe ulcerative colitis.

The chain couples TRBV10-3 to TRBJ1-3; tentatively, D is TRBD1 (5 bases). The ends were cut back, 11 bases at V and 2 bases at J, with 16 bases in the middle. CDR1 and CDR2 from the germline V gene are ENHRY and SYGVKD. This CDR3 comprises 14 residues. The CDR3 DNA is TGTGCCGCGCTATCAGGGAGCACTGGAAACACCATATATTTT. Protein product: CAALSGSTGNTIYF.

The gene calls are TRBV6-5 and TRBJ2-1; TRBD2 agrees at 12 bases. CDR1 is MNHEY and CDR2 is SVGAGI in the germline V gene. V lost 0 bases, J lost 6 bases, and 3 bases stayed unmatched. The CDR3 covers 16 residues. The DNA of the CDR3 is TGTGCCAGCAGTTACTCAGGACTAGCGGGATTCAATGAGCAGTTCTTC. Protein: CASSYSGLAGFNEQFF.

This clone was counted between two and nine times. V and J are TRBV18 and TRBJ2-2; D might be TRBD1 (6 bases). The V gene's germline CDR1 is KGHSH and CDR2 LQKENI. CDR3 length: 16 residues. The V and J ends lost 3 bases and 7 bases respectively, with 18 bases between them. CDR3 nucleotide sequence: TGTGCCAGCTCACCTAGGATGGCAGGGGATAACGGGGAGCTGTTTTTT. Protein sequence: CASSPRMAGDNGELFF. The full variable domain, completed using reference TRBV18 and TRBJ2-2, is NAGVMQNPRHLVRRRGQEARLRCSPMKGHSHVYWYRQLPEEGLKFMVYLQKENIIDESGMPKERFSAEFPKEGPSILRIQQVVRGDSAAYFCASSPRMAGDNGELFFGEGSRLTVL.

The chain joins TRBV29-1 to TRBJ2-1, with 10 bases identical to TRBD2. The germline gives CDR1 SQVTM, CDR2 ANQGSEA. This CDR3 contains 21 residues. V trimming: 3 bases; J trimming: 4 bases; junction bases outside the gene matches: 24. The DNA of the CDR3 is TGCAGCGTTGAGATAGGTGTACGGCTAGCGGGAGTTTGGGGAAAATACAATGAGCAGTTCTTC. The encoded protein is CSVEIGVRLAGVWGKYNEQFF.

The CDR3 region is CASSKGATEPLLYEQYF. The CDR3, as DNA: TGTGCCAGCAGCAAAGGGGCGACGGAACCACTTCTCTACGAGCAGTACTTC. The rearrangement uses TRBV21-1 and TRBJ2-7; the DNA was not compared with TRBD1, the D call given in the table. TRBV21-1 is annotated as a pseudogene. The CDR3 has 17 residues.

In its sample, this clone was seen once. The chain carries TRBV4-1 and TRBJ2-1, with 8 bases that match TRBD2. The germline V gene encodes CDR1 MGHRA and CDR2 YSYEKL. With V trimmed by 4 bases and J by 6 bases, 8 bases remained unmatched. The CDR3 contains 15 residues. The CDR3 nucleotides are TGCGCCAGCAGCCCCTACGGACTAGCTGTCAATGAGCAGTTCTTC. Translating gives CASSPYGLAVNEQFF.

The chain carries TRBV19 and TRBJ1-2, with 12 bases matching TRBD1. V shed 5 bases and J 3 bases; nucleotides not matched to a gene: 7. Germline CDR1 and CDR2: LNHDA and SQIVND (reference sequence). The CDR3 has 16 amino acids. For the CDR3, the DNA is TGTGCCAGTAGTGCGGGGACAGGGGGCGCGGACTATGGCTACACCTTC. Protein: CASSAGTGGADYGYTF.

The V call is TRBV7-9, the J call TRBJ2-3, with D possibly being TRBD2 (5 bases). The germline V and J ends were trimmed by 5 bases and 0 bases, with 15 bases remaining between them. CDR3 length equals 16 residues. CDR1 SEHNR and CDR2 FQNEAQ come from the germline V gene (reference sequence). DNA for the CDR3: TGTGCCAGCAGCCTCGGAGCGGCTCCTAGCACAGATACGCAGTATTTT. It encodes CASSLGAAPSTDTQYF.

A note on this clone: An end of the junction does not agree with germline; a read error may underlie this. This rearrangement joins TRBV7-7 to TRBJ2-3; 10 positions agree with TRBD1. Germline CDR1 and CDR2: SSHAT and FNYEAQ (reference sequence). CDR3 length: 15 residues. CDR3 region: CASSTGTGDTDTQYF. The CDR3 DNA reads as TGTGCTAGCAGTACCGGGACAGGGGACACAGATACGCAGTATTTT.

The chain uses TRBV29-1 and TRBJ2-3, with D uncertain. The CDR3 length is 10 residues. V was pared by 5 bases and J by 4 bases, with 4 bases between. Germline CDR1 is SQVTM and CDR2 is ANQGSEA. This CDR3 is CSVRADTQYF. CDR3 DNA: TGCAGCGTTAGGGCAGATACGCAGTATTTT.

Comments on this clone: A junction end diverges from the germline sequence, so it may reflect a read error. CDR3 region: CASSLAPGSMYQEAQYF. Here the CDR3 DNA reads TGTGCCAGCAGCTTGGCCCCTGGGTCGATGTACCAAGAGGCCCAGTACTTC. The rearrangement links TRBV5-6 to TRBJ2-5; D remains ambiguous. There are 17 residues in the CDR3. Germline V gene sequence: CDR1 SGHDT, CDR2 YYEEEE.

J is TRBJ2-5 and V is TRBV7-2; perhaps TRBD1 as D (5 bases). Germline CDR1 SGHTA, CDR2 FQGNSA. The V end was cut by 2 bases, the J end by 5 bases, with 12 bases between. CDR3 length: 14 residues. The CDR3 sequence: CASSLSQGLETQYF. As DNA, the CDR3 is TGTGCCAGCAGCTTATCGCAGGGTTTGGAGACCCAGTACTTC.

The chain couples TRBV10-3 to TRBJ2-1; 10 bases match TRBD2. CDR1 ENHRY and CDR2 SYGVKD come from the germline V gene. The junction had 3 bases not matched to a gene; V was cut back by 3 bases and J by 4 bases. CDR3 length: 15 amino acids. This chain's CDR3 is CAISEAGGHYNEQFF. CDR3 DNA: TGTGCCATCAGTGAAGCGGGAGGGCATTACAATGAGCAGTTCTTC.

This rearrangement joins TRBV5-4 to TRBJ2-2; TRBD1 aligns across 7 bases. The germline CDR1 and CDR2 sequences are SGHNT and YYREEE (reference sequence). The CDR3 covers 13 residues. V lost 4 bases, J lost 5 bases, and 2 bases stayed unmatched. The CDR3 sequence: CASSPGGTGELFF. In DNA form, the CDR3 reads TGTGCCAGCAGCCCAGGGGGTACCGGGGAGCTGTTTTTT.

The genes are TRBV28 and TRBJ1-3, with 8 bases that match TRBD1. Per germline, CDR1 MDHEN and CDR2 SYDVKM. The junction had 11 bases not matched to a gene; V was cut back by 5 bases and J by 2 bases. This CDR3 has 17 residues. This chain's CDR3 is CASSGGQGERPGNTIYF. The CDR3 bases are TGTGCCAGCAGTGGTGGACAGGGAGAAAGGCCTGGAAACACCATATATTTT.

The V and J genes are TRBV2 and TRBJ2-5; 9 bases are shared with TRBD2. The V and J ends lost 3 bases and 5 bases, in that order; junction bases with no gene match: 7. There are 15 residues in the CDR3. Germline V gene lookup returns CDR1 SNHLY and CDR2 FYNNEI. For the CDR3, the DNA is TGTGCCAGCAGTGAGACTAGCGGCCGAGGGGAGACCCAGTACTTC. This encodes CASSETSGRGETQYF.

This rearrangement joins TRBV27 to TRBJ2-1; TRBD2 aligns across 8 bases. The CDR3 runs 15 residues. V lost 3 bases to trimming and J lost 4 bases; unmatched junction nucleotides: 5. From germline, CDR1 is MNHEY and CDR2 SMNVEV (reference sequence). The CDR3 bases are TGTGCCAGCAGTTTTACGGGAGGGTCATACAATGAGCAGTTCTTC. Translation gives CASSFTGGSYNEQFF.

The V call is TRBV5-1, the J call TRBJ1-3, with no clear D. In germline, CDR1 is SGHRS, CDR2 YFSETQ. The CDR3 length is 15 residues. Trimming took off 4 bases at V and 0 bases at J, with 11 bases between the two ends. The CDR3: CASSQKGDSGNTIYF. CDR3 nucleotides: TGCGCCAGCAGCCAAAAGGGTGACTCTGGAAACACCATATATTTT.

V gene TRBV7-9 combines with J gene TRBJ1-1; D unclear. Between the trimmed V and J ends, which lost 5 bases and 1 base, there was a span of 11 bases. Looked up from germline, CDR1 is SEHNR and CDR2 is FQNEAQ (reference sequence). The CDR3 extends over 14 amino acids. The CDR3 sequence is CASSPRTSNTEAFF. The CDR3 DNA reads as TGTGCCAGCAGCCCCAGAACCTCGAACACTGAAGCTTTCTTT.

Notes on this clone: The sample holds other DNA sequences that translate to the same CDR3. The CDR3, as DNA: TGTGCCAGCAGCCCGGGACTAGCGGGGGGTTCGGAGACCCAGTACTTC. Encoded protein: CASSPGLAGGSETQYF. V usage is TRBV2 and J usage is TRBJ2-5, with 15 nucleotides matching TRBD2. Germline values: CDR1 SNHLY, CDR2 FYNNEI. The V and J ends lost 6 bases and 5 bases, in that order; junction bases with no gene match: 7. This CDR3 contains 16 residues.

The chain carries TRBV7-9 and TRBJ1-2; 9 positions agree with TRBD1. The junction had 10 bases not matched to a gene; V was cut back by 11 bases and J by 3 bases. The CDR3 runs to 14 residues. CDR1 and CDR2 from the germline V gene are SEHNR and FQNEAQ (reference sequence). CDR3 sequence: CAGRGTGFYYGYTF. The DNA of the CDR3 is TGTGCCGGAAGAGGGACAGGGTTTTACTATGGCTACACCTTC.

The CDR3 protein is CASSLPGLYIEATGELFF. The CDR3 DNA follows: TGTGCCAGCAGCTTGCCCGGACTCTACATAGAGGCCACCGGGGAGCTGTTTTTT. The chain employs TRBV5-6 and TRBJ2-2, with D maybe TRBD2 (5 bases). Per the germline V gene, CDR1 is SGHDT and CDR2 is YYEEEE. Trimming left V 1 base short and J 4 bases short, with 20 bases between. The CDR3 length is 18 residues. Variable domain in full (rest from reference TRBV5-6 and TRBJ2-2): DAGVTQSPTHLIKTRGQQVTLRCSPKSGHDTVSWYQQALGQGPQFIFQYYEEEERQRGNFPDRFSGHQFPNYSSELNVNALLLGDSALYLCASSLPGLYIEATGELFFGEGSRLTVL.